This section outlines one TCR beta chain sequence together with its context. The data were obtained in a study of blood T cell repertoires in COVID-19. Study-wide context: The United States, Italy and Spain were the sources of the acute and convalescent COVID-19 samples. T cells, B-cell-depleted T cells, or PBMCs provided the cDNA or gDNA that served as material.

Only in-frame clones appear in the TCRdb table, and some are missing; sequencing was by immunoSEQ multiplex PCR. In the table there are about 370,000 clones, approximately 92% of which are singletons. What the recovered Cohort 3 donors had was two negative PCRs, clearance, or symptom resolution. Material for sequencing was PBMCs or T cells enriched from blood (not recorded which). The receptor's source is a man between 18 and 29 years old who had recovered from COVID-19.

The DNA for the CDR3 is TGTGCCAGCAGTGCTAGCGGGGGGCTCACCGGGGAGCTGTTTTTT. It yields the protein CASSASGGLTGELFF. V and J are TRBV2 and TRBJ2-2, with 11 positions matching TRBD2. The V gene's germline CDR1 is SNHLY and CDR2 FYNNEI. V lost 4 bases and J lost 4; bases outside the gene matches: 2. The CDR3 totals 15 residues.